This is a list of T cell receptor beta chains from one sample in a study of cytomegalovirus exposure and HLA in healthy donors. Using immunoSEQ multiplex PCR, the repertoire was profiled, and TCRdb retains in-frame clones only, with some absent. The sample has about 120,000 clones; roughly 90% are singletons. The sample consisted of PBMCs. These receptors were collected from a woman between 18 and 29 years old in good health and CMV-seropositive. Both conserved end residues are part of each CDR3. D genes are given only for firm matches. Rows may omit the clone size; those that give it use once, few, many or a size class.

J	V	D	size	DNA	CDR3
TRBJ1-3	TRBV6-1	NA	NA	TGTGCCAGCAGTGAACTACAGGTGCCTGGAAACACCATATATTTT	CASSELQVPGNTIYF
TRBJ1-5	TRBV19	TRBD1	NA	TGTGCCAGTAGTTCCGGGACAGTTGGCTCCAATCAGCCCCAGCATTTT	CASSSGTVGSNQPQHF
TRBJ2-3	TRBV7-3	TRBD2	NA	TGTGCCAGCAGCCAAGCGGGGGGTACAGATACGCAGTATTTT	CASSQAGGTDTQYF
TRBJ1-1	TRBV19	NA	once	TGTGCCAGTAGATGGCAGGAGAACACTGAAGCTTTCTTT	CASRWQENTEAFF
TRBJ2-7	TRBV6-1	TRBD1	NA	TGTGCCAGCAGTGCCCACAGGGGGTCAAACGAGCAGTACTTC	CASSAHRGSNEQYF
TRBJ2-1	TRBV7-8	TRBD2	NA	TGTGCCAGCAGGCCGCTAGCGGGGGGGCATCTCGATGAGCAGTTCTTC	CASRPLAGGHLDEQFF
TRBJ2-1	TRBV19	TRBD1	NA	TGTGCCAGTAGGGGACAGGGGGCGCGAGTAGCGGGAGGACGGAATGAGCAGTTCTTC	CASRGQGARVAGGRNEQFF
TRBJ1-2	TRBV6-5	NA	NA	TGTGCCAGCAGTTCGACAGGCTTTTATGGCTACACCTTC	CASSSTGFYGYTF
TRBJ2-1	TRBV4-2	NA	NA	TGTGCCAGCAGCCGCGAACTTAGGGGGGGAAATGAGCAGTTCTTC	CASSRELRGGNEQFF
TRBJ1-1	TRBV5-8	NA	NA	TGTGCCAGCAGGGGGCGGACAACAAACACTGAAGCTTTCTTT	CASRGRTTNTEAFF